Below, 24 T cell receptor beta chains from the same sample are listed, as sequenced in a study of cytomegalovirus exposure and HLA in healthy donors. The method was immunoSEQ multiplex PCR; TCRdb's version includes in-frame clones alone and lacks a portion of them. This sample has approximately 220,000 clones; about 89% occur once, and the top ten carry roughly 1%. Material: PBMCs. These receptors originate from a woman aged 18-35 years in good health and CMV-seronegative.

The chain is built from TRBV18 and TRBJ2-3; tentatively, D is TRBD2 (7 bases). V was shortened by 6 bases and J by 1 base, with 14 bases between the two germline ends. The CDR3 runs to 15 residues. The germline gives CDR1 KGHSH, CDR2 LQKENI. CDR3 bases: TGTGCCAGCTCGTTCGGGGGGCAAGGCACAGATACGCAGTATTTT. It specifies CASSFGGQGTDTQYF.

The gene calls are TRBV30 and TRBJ2-7; D is uncertain. The V and J ends lost 0 bases and 4 bases respectively, with 7 bases between them. The CDR3 runs to 12 residues. CDR1 is GTSNPN and CDR2 is SVGIG in the germline V gene (reference sequence). CDR3 protein: CAWSVSVYEQYF. The CDR3 DNA sequence: TGTGCCTGGAGTGTGTCGGTATACGAGCAGTACTTC.

The chain couples TRBV4-1 to TRBJ2-3; 16 bases map to TRBD2. Germline CDR1 reads MGHRA; CDR2 reads YSYEKL. The CDR3 consists of 20 residues. Unmatched junction bases numbered 8, after V lost 2 bases and J lost 0 bases. The CDR3 loop is CASSQYSGTSGRASTDTQYF. CDR3 bases: TGCGCCAGCAGCCAATACTCCGGGACTAGCGGGAGGGCTAGCACAGATACGCAGTATTTT.

V usage is TRBV5-4 and J usage is TRBJ2-1; 9 bases are a match to TRBD2. The CDR3 contains 16 residues. V shed 5 bases and J 0 bases; nucleotides not matched to a gene: 6. Germline values: CDR1 SGHNT, CDR2 YYREEE (reference sequence). The CDR3 DNA follows: TGTGCCAGCAGTTTGCGGGAGGGTCGCTCCTACAATGAGCAGTTCTTC. This gives the protein CASSLREGRSYNEQFF.

J is TRBJ1-1 and V is TRBV6-1; D remains unclear. V was clipped by 4 bases and J by 7 bases, with 16 bases between them. The V gene's germline CDR1 is MNHNS and CDR2 SASEGT. The CDR3 has 14 amino acids. In nucleotides, the CDR3 is TGTGCCAGCAGTGGAAGCCCCCCGGGAATTGAAGCTTTCTTT. It codes for CASSGSPPGIEAFF.

The rearrangement uses TRBV2 and TRBJ1-1; possibly TRBD1 for D (6 bases). Trimming pared 4 bases from V and 1 base from J, leaving 10 bases between. The CDR3 length is 14 residues. Germline values: CDR1 SNHLY, CDR2 FYNNEI. This CDR3 reads CASSGGGWNTEAFF. CDR3 DNA sequence: TGTGCCAGCAGTGGCGGGGGCTGGAACACTGAAGCTTTCTTT.

The table lists this clone with a count of one. The chain couples TRBV6-5 to TRBJ2-7, with D perhaps given as TRBD1 or TRBD2 (5 bases each). The CDR3 sequence is 13 residues long. The germline CDR1 and CDR2 sequences are MNHEY and SVGAGI. Trimming took 6 bases from V and 5 from J, leaving 14 bases between them. The CDR3 DNA is TGTGCCAGCAGGTACGGGGCCCGAGACGAGCAGTACTTC. It encodes CASRYGARDEQYF.

The rearrangement links TRBV5-1 to TRBJ2-1, with 8 positions matching TRBD2. The germline V gene encodes CDR1 SGHRS and CDR2 YFSETQ. V lost 0 bases, J lost 1 base, and 3 bases stayed unmatched. This CDR3 contains 16 residues. The CDR3: CASSLVSGGSYNEQFF. The CDR3, as DNA: TGCGCCAGCAGCTTGGTGTCGGGAGGGTCCTACAATGAGCAGTTCTTC. The full variable domain, in which reference TRBV5-1 and TRBJ2-1 provide the parts outside the CDR3, is KAGVTQTPRYLIKTRGQQVTLSCSPISGHRSVSWYQQTPGQGLQFLFEYFSETQRNKGNFPGRFSGRQFSNSRSEMNVSTLELGDSALYLCASSLVSGGSYNEQFFGPGTRLTVL.

This chain joins TRBV27 and TRBJ2-1, with 14 bases matching TRBD2. The CDR3 totals 16 residues. CDR1 and CDR2 (germline): MNHEY, SMNVEV (reference sequence). Trimming took 7 bases from V and 8 from J; bases not matched to a gene: 10. The CDR3 DNA follows: TGTGCCAGCACGAAAATGACTAGCGGGAGGGCCGATGAGCAGTTCTTC. It encodes CASTKMTSGRADEQFF.

The chain carries TRBV30 and TRBJ1-5, with D possibly being TRBD1 (6 bases). The germline V and J ends were trimmed by 2 bases and 5 bases, with 10 bases remaining between them. The CDR3 totals 13 residues. Per the germline V gene, CDR1 is GTSNPN and CDR2 is SVGIG (reference sequence). The CDR3 sequence: CAWSPQGDQPQHF. In nucleotides, the CDR3 is TGTGCCTGGAGTCCACAGGGAGATCAGCCCCAGCATTTT.

The V call is TRBV30, the J call TRBJ2-5; tentative D call: TRBD2 (5 bases). The V and J ends lost 0 bases and 5 bases respectively, with 13 bases between them. Germline assignment: CDR1 GTSNPN and CDR2 SVGIG (reference sequence). The CDR3 covers 14 residues. CDR3 sequence (DNA): TGTGCCTGGAGTGTACAGAGCGGTGGGGAGACCCAGTACTTC. Encoded protein: CAWSVQSGGETQYF.

This clone was seen a handful of times. This chain connects TRBV5-1 to TRBJ2-7, with TRBD2 matching 8 bases. V shed 1 base, J shed 2 bases, and the junction held 8 bases outside the gene matches. The CDR3 contains 16 residues. Germline CDR1 is SGHRS and CDR2 is YFSETQ. The CDR3, as DNA: TGCGCCAGCAGCTTGATTTCTAGCGGGCTCACCTACGAGCAGTACTTC. Its translation is CASSLISSGLTYEQYF.

The V call is TRBV5-6, the J call TRBJ1-6; 7 bases line up with TRBD1. CDR1 is SGHDT, CDR2 YYEEEE, per germline. This CDR3 is built from 19 residues. The ends lost 0 bases at V and 7 bases at J; junction bases unmatched: 16. The CDR3 loop reads CASSLARGVNDFGNSPLHF. The CDR3 nucleotides are TGTGCCAGCAGCTTGGCCAGGGGGGTTAATGATTTTGGGAATTCACCCCTCCACTTT.

The rearrangement joins TRBV19 to TRBJ1-3; 8 nucleotides match TRBD1. After removal of 2 bases from V and 0 bases from J, the junction contained 9 bases not matched to a gene. This CDR3 has 18 amino acids. The germline V gene has CDR1 LNHDA and CDR2 SQIVND (reference sequence). The CDR3 protein is CASSIRGQDSSSGNTIYF. CDR3 DNA sequence: TGTGCCAGTAGTATAAGGGGACAGGATTCTTCCTCTGGAAACACCATATATTTT.

This clone was observed a single time. The J gene is TRBJ2-5, the V gene TRBV7-2, with D hard to call. The V gene lost 6 bases and the J gene lost 3 bases, with 5 bases spanning the gap. The V gene's germline CDR1 is SGHTA and CDR2 FQGNSA. This CDR3 region has 11 residues. The CDR3 here is CASRREETQYF. The CDR3, as DNA: TGTGCCAGCAGACGCGAAGAGACCCAGTACTTC.

This sequence joins TRBV30 and TRBJ2-7, with a weak D call TRBD1 (5 bases). This CDR3 contains 12 residues. Trimming took 2 bases from V and 3 from J, leaving 8 bases between them. Germline lookup yields CDR1 GTSNPN and CDR2 SVGIG (reference sequence). In DNA form, the CDR3 reads TGTGCCTGGAGTCCTCAGGGCTACGAGCAGTACTTC. Its translation: CAWSPQGYEQYF.

This clone has only one observation. CDR3 residues: CAWAGRVSKNEQFF. The CDR3 DNA reads TGTGCCTGGGCGGGGCGGGTATCAAAGAATGAGCAGTTCTTC. The chain employs TRBV30 and TRBJ2-1; D may be TRBD2 (6 bases). This CDR3 has 14 amino acids. The V gene's germline CDR1 is GTSNPN and CDR2 SVGIG (reference sequence). V lost 5 bases and J 7 bases, leaving 18 bases between the germline ends.

This clone was detected only once. The same CDR3 arises from other DNA sequences in this sample as well. V is TRBV6-5 and J is TRBJ2-2; D ambiguous. V lost 0 bases, J lost 0 bases, and 5 bases lay in between. The CDR3 extends over 15 amino acids. The V gene's germline CDR1 is MNHEY and CDR2 SVGAGI. CDR3 nucleotide sequence: TGTGCCAGCAGTTACTCGCAGACGAACACCGGGGAGCTGTTTTTT. Translation: CASSYSQTNTGELFF.

The V call is TRBV6-1, the J call TRBJ1-4; tentative D call: TRBD1 (5 bases). Looked up from germline, CDR1 is MNHNS and CDR2 is SASEGT. The CDR3 consists of 16 residues. The germline V and J ends were trimmed by 2 bases and 4 bases, with 14 bases remaining between them. For the CDR3, the DNA is TGTGCCAGCAGTGAATTTCCAGGGTTAGGTAATGAAAAACTGTTTTTT. Its protein product is CASSEFPGLGNEKLFF.

The chain is built from TRBV19 and TRBJ1-2; maybe TRBD1 (5 bases). The CDR3 has 15 residues. V lost 9 bases, J lost 2 bases, and 19 bases lay in between. Per germline, CDR1 LNHDA and CDR2 SQIVND (reference sequence). CDR3 sequence: CASRRNGAVNYGYTF. Written as DNA, the CDR3 is TGTGCCAGCCGGCGCAATGGGGCGGTAAACTATGGCTACACCTTC.

The V gene is TRBV6-1, the J gene TRBJ1-1; possible D gene TRBD1, 6 bases. The CDR3 is made up of 14 amino acids. V was cut by 3 bases and J by 5 bases, with 13 bases left in between. CDR1 and CDR2 (germline): MNHNS, SASEGT. The CDR3 sequence is CASSDPGQGTEAFF. CDR3 DNA sequence: TGTGCCAGCAGTGACCCGGGCCAGGGGACTGAAGCTTTCTTT.

This chain joins TRBV30 and TRBJ1-4; 10 bases align to TRBD1. The CDR3 runs 14 residues. After removal of 5 bases from V and 10 bases from J, the junction contained 10 bases not matched to a gene. The germline CDR1 and CDR2 sequences are GTSNPN and SVGIG (reference sequence). The CDR3 here is CAWGTGAGERKLFF. CDR3 nucleotides: TGTGCCTGGGGGACAGGGGCGGGGGAGCGAAAACTGTTTTTT.

The chain carries TRBV7-9 and TRBJ1-1; TRBD1 matches at 10 bases. Germline V CDR1 and CDR2: SEHNR, FQNEAQ (reference sequence). Trimming took 3 bases from V and 6 from J; bases not matched to a gene: 10. CDR3 length equals 16 residues. The CDR3 protein is CASSFRDRGLPPEAFF. Written as DNA, the CDR3 is TGTGCCAGCAGCTTCCGGGACAGGGGACTACCTCCTGAAGCTTTCTTT.

The DNA for the CDR3 is TGCAGCGTTGGCGGGGTCACTGAAGCTTTCTTT. This gives the protein CSVGGVTEAFF. The V gene is TRBV29-1, the J gene TRBJ1-1; no reliable D call. Germline CDR1 reads SQVTM; CDR2 reads ANQGSEA. V lost 4 bases to trimming and J lost 4 bases, with 7 bases between them. CDR3 length: 11 residues.